These 12 T cell receptor beta chains share one sample of origin, sequenced in a study of blood T cell repertoires in COVID-19. The repertoire was sequenced with immunoSEQ multiplex PCR; TCRdb's copy has only in-frame clones and lacks some. The table has about 140,000 clones, 75% to 85% seen once. The source material was peripheral blood. The receptors originated from an elderly woman with active or convalescent COVID-19.

This clone was detected a few times. The V call is TRBV2, the J call TRBJ2-3; possibly TRBD2 for D (7 bases). Deletions cut 4 bases from V and 4 bases from J, with 24 bases between. The V gene's germline CDR1 is SNHLY and CDR2 FYNNEI. The CDR3 covers 18 residues. This CDR3 is CASSVRTHGGPGADTQYF. As DNA, the CDR3 is TGTGCCAGCAGTGTCCGAACCCACGGGGGGCCGGGCGCAGATACGCAGTATTTT. Complete variable domain (other parts from reference TRBV2 and TRBJ2-3): EPEVTQTPSHQVTQMGQEVILRCVPISNHLYFYWYRQILGQKVEFLVSFYNNEISEKSEIFDDQFSVERPDGSNFTLKIRSTKLEDSAMYFCASSVRTHGGPGADTQYFGPGTRLTVL.

The rearrangement links TRBV6-5 to TRBJ1-2, with a weak D call TRBD1 (5 bases). The V gene lost 5 bases and the J gene lost 5 bases, with 9 bases spanning the gap. The germline V gene encodes CDR1 MNHEY and CDR2 SVGAGI. The CDR3 totals 12 residues. In DNA, the CDR3 is TGTGCCAGCAGTCGACAGCTATATGGCTACACCTTC. As protein: CASSRQLYGYTF.

The chain combines TRBV4-3 with TRBJ1-4; tentative D call: TRBD1 (6 bases). This CDR3 comprises 15 residues. Trimming removed 3 bases from V and 5 bases from J, with 13 bases in between. Germline-derived CDR1 and CDR2 are LGHNA and YSLEER. CDR3 DNA: TGCGCCAGCAGCCAGTCACAGGGCGCAAATGAAAAACTGTTTTTT. Translation gives CASSQSQGANEKLFF.

The chain is built from TRBV4-1 and TRBJ2-7; maybe TRBD1 (6 bases). Germline CDR1 reads MGHRA; CDR2 reads YSYEKL. Trimming took off 4 bases at V and 6 bases at J, with 13 bases between the two ends. The CDR3 totals 13 residues. The CDR3 bases are TGCGCCAGCAGCCTGGGACAAGGAAGCGAGCAGTACTTC. As protein: CASSLGQGSEQYF.

The chain employs TRBV4-1 and TRBJ2-5, with D perhaps TRBD1 (6 bases). V dropped 2 bases and J dropped 2 bases, with 18 bases sitting between them. CDR3 length equals 17 residues. CDR1 and CDR2 from the germline V gene are MGHRA and YSYEKL. The CDR3 nucleotides are TGCGCCAGCAGCCAACGTACAGGGAAGAGGGTGCAAGAGACCCAGTACTTC. Protein sequence: CASSQRTGKRVQETQYF.

V usage is TRBV4-3 and J usage is TRBJ2-5, with D tentatively TRBD2 (6 bases). Trimming stripped 3 bases from V and 4 bases from J, with 12 bases between. Germline V CDR1 and CDR2: LGHNA, YSLEER. CDR3 length: 14 amino acids. CDR3 coding DNA: TGCGCCAGCAGCCAGCGGGGTGTCGGAGAGACCCAGTACTTC. It specifies CASSQRGVGETQYF.

The chain is built from TRBV15 and TRBJ2-5; 10 bases are a match to TRBD2. The CDR3 spans 19 residues. The V segment lost 1 base and the J segment 2 bases; nucleotides outside the gene matches: 13. The germline CDR1 and CDR2 sequences are LNHNV and YYDKDF (reference sequence). Here the CDR3 DNA reads TGTGCCACCAGCAGAGGATTAGCGGGGGGTTTTTCCCCACAAGAGACCCAGTACTTC. It encodes CATSRGLAGGFSPQETQYF.

This chain uses TRBV19 with TRBJ2-1; 14 bases align to TRBD2. Germline V lookup: CDR1 LNHDA, CDR2 SQIVND (reference sequence). The CDR3 runs to 18 residues. V gave up 5 bases and J gave up 0 bases; unmatched junction bases: 6. In DNA form, the CDR3 reads TGTGCCAGTAGTCCGGGACTAGCGGGGGTAAGCTCCTACAATGAGCAGTTCTTC. Protein product: CASSPGLAGVSSYNEQFF.

The chain combines TRBV6-1 with TRBJ2-2; 9 bases are a match to TRBD2. CDR1 is MNHNS and CDR2 is SASEGT in the germline V gene. After removal of 4 bases from V and 5 bases from J, the junction contained 11 bases not matched to a gene. This CDR3 contains 17 residues. The CDR3 nucleotides read TGTGCCAGCAGTGGGCTAGGCGGGGGGGCTGGTACCGGGGAGCTGTTTTTT. This translates into CASSGLGGGAGTGELFF.

This rearrangement joins TRBV19 to TRBJ2-7, with D unclear. The ends were cut back, 3 bases at V and 4 bases at J, with 10 bases in the middle. The CDR3 totals 13 residues. CDR1 and CDR2 from the germline V gene are LNHDA and SQIVND (reference sequence). CDR3 residues: CASSIYGHYEQYF. The CDR3 bases are TGTGCCAGTAGTATTTATGGCCATTACGAGCAGTACTTC.

The chain joins TRBV6-5 to TRBJ2-3; D is unresolved. Trimming removed 8 bases from V and 3 bases from J, with 12 bases in between. Germline V CDR1 and CDR2: MNHEY, SVGAGI. CDR3 length: 13 residues. This chain's CDR3 is CASAGQVTDTQYF. The DNA of the CDR3 is TGTGCCAGCGCAGGTCAGGTGACAGATACGCAGTATTTT.

The genes are TRBV27 and TRBJ2-7, with a weak D call TRBD1 (7 bases). The CDR3 runs to 14 residues. From germline, CDR1 is MNHEY and CDR2 SMNVEV (reference sequence). V dropped 6 bases and J dropped 1 base, with 13 bases sitting between them. CDR3 nucleotides: TGTGCCAGCAGCCCCAGGGGGGCTTCCTACGAGCAGTACTTC. This encodes CASSPRGASYEQYF.